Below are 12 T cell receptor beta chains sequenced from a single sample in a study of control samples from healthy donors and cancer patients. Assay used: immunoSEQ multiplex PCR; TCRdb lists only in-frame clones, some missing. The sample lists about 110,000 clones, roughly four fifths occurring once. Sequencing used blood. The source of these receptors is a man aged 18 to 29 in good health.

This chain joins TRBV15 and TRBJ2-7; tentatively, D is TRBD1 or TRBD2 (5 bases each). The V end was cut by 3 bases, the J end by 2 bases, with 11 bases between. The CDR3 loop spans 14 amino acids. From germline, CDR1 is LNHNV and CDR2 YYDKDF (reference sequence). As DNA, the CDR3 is TGTGCCACCAGCAGGCTTCTGGGGGCCTACGAGCAGTACTTC. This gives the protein CATSRLLGAYEQYF.

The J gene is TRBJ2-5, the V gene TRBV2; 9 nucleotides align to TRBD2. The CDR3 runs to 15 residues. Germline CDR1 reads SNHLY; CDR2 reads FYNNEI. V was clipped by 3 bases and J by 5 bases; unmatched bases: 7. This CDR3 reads CASSEGAGGRETQYF. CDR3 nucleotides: TGTGCCAGCAGTGAGGGAGCGGGGGGCAGGGAGACCCAGTACTTC.

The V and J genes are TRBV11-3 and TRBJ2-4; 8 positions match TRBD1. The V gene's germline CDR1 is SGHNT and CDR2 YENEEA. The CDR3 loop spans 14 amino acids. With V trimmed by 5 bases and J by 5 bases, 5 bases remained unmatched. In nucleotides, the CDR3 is TGTGCCAGCAGCCCCGGACAGGGCCAAAACATTCAGTACTTC. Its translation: CASSPGQGQNIQYF.

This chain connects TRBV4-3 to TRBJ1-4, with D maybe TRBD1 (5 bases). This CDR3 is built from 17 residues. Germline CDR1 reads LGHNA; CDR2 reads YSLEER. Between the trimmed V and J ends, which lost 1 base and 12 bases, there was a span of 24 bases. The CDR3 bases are TGCGCCAGCAGCCAAGGTCCCGTAGACTGGCGGGGGAGCGAACTGTTTTTT. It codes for CASSQGPVDWRGSELFF.

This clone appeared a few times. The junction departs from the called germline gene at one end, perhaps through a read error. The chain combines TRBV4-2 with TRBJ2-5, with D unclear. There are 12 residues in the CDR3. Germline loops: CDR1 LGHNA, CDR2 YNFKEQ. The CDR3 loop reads CASSQATEAQYF. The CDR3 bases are TGTGCCAGCAGCCAAGCCACAGAGGCCCAGTACTTC.

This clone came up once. CDR3 DNA: TGTGCCAGCAGTGACCGGGACAGGGGCAAAGATGAGCAGTTCTTC. This translates into CASSDRDRGKDEQFF. This chain connects TRBV25-1 to TRBJ2-1; 10 nucleotides agree with TRBD1. V dropped 3 bases and J dropped 8; count of bases not matched to a gene: 7. The CDR3 totals 15 residues. Germline V lookup: CDR1 MGHDK, CDR2 SYGVNS.

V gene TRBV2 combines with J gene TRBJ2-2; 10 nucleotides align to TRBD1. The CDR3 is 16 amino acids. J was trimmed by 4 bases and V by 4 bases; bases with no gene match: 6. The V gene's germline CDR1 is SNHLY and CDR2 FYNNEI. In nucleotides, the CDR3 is TGTGCCAGCAGTGGGGGGACAGGGGTTAGCACCGGGGAGCTGTTTTTT. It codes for CASSGGTGVSTGELFF. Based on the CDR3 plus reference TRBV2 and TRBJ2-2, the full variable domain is EPEVTQTPSHQVTQMGQEVILRCVPISNHLYFYWYRQILGQKVEFLVSFYNNEISEKSEIFDDQFSVERPDGSNFTLKIRSTKLEDSAMYFCASSGGTGVSTGELFFGEGSRLTVL.

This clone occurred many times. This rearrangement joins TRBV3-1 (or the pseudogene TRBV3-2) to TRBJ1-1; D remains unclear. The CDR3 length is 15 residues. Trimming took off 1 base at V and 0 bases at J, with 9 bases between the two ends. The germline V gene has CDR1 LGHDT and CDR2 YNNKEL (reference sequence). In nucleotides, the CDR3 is TGTGCCAGCAGCCAAGCCGATGTCCTGAACACTGAAGCTTTCTTT. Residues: CASSQADVLNTEAFF.

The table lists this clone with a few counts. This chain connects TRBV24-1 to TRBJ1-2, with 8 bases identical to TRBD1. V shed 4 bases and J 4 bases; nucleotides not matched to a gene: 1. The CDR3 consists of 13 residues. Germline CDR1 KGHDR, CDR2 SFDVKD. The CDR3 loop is CATSETGGYGYTF. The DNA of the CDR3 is TGTGCCACCAGTGAAACAGGGGGCTATGGCTACACCTTC.

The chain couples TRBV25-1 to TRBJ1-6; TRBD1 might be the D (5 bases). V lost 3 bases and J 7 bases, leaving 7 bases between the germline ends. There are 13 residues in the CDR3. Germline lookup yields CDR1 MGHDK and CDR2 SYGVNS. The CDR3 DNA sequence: TGTGCCAGCAGTGAGGGGGGAAATTCACCCCTCCACTTT. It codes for CASSEGGNSPLHF.

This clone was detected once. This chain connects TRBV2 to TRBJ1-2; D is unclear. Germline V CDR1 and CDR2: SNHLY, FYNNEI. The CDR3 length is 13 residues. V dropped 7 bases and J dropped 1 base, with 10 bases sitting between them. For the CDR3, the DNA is TGTGCCAGCAAGGACTGGGATAACTATGGCTACACCTTC. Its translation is CASKDWDNYGYTF. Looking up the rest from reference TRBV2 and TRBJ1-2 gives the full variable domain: EPEVTQTPSHQVTQMGQEVILRCVPISNHLYFYWYRQILGQKVEFLVSFYNNEISEKSEIFDDQFSVERPDGSNFTLKIRSTKLEDSAMYFCASKDWDNYGYTFGSGTRLTVV.

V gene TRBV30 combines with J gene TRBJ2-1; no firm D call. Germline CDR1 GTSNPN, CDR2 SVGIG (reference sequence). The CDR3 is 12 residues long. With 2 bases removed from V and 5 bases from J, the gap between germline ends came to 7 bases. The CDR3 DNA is TGTGCCTGGAGTACGTTAGACAATGAGCAGTTCTTC. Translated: CAWSTLDNEQFF.